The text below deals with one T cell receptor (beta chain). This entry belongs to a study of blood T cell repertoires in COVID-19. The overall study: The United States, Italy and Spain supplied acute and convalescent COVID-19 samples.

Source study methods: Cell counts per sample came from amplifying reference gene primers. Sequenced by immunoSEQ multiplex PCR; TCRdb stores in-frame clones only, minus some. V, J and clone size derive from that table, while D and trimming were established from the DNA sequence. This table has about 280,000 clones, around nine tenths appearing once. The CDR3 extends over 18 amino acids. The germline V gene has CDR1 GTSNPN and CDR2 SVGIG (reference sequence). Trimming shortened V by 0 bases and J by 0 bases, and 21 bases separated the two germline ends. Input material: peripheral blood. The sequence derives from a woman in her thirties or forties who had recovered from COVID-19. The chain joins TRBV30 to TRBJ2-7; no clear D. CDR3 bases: TGTGCCTGGAGTGTTGTTCATATTGGCTTATCCTCCTCCTACGAGCAGTACTTC. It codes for CAWSVVHIGLSSSYEQYF.